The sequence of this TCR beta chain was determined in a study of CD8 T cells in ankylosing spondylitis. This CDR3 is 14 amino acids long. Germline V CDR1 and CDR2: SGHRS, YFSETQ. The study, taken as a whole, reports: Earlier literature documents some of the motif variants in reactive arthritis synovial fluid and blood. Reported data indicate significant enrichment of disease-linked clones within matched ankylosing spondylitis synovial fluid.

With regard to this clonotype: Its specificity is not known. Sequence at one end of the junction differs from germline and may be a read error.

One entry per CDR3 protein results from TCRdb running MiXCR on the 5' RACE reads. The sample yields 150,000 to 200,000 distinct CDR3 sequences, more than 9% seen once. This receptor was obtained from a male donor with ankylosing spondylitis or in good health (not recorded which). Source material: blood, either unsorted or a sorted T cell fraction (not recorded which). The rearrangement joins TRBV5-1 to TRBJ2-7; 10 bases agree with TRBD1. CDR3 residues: CASSLGQGAYGQYF. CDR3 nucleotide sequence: TGCGCCAGCAGCTTGGGACAGGGGGCCTACGGGCAGTACTTC.